This TCR beta chain was identified during a study of CD8 T cells in Susac syndrome. Deletions cut 10 bases from V and 3 bases from J, with 10 bases between. The CDR3 spans 12 residues. This clonotype was observed a single time. An amount of RNA that ranged from roughly 0.45 to 1 ug was reverse transcribed with random hexamers. TCRdb re-called the immunoSEQ multiplex PCR reads through MiXCR, storing one row per CDR3 protein. The table has some 120,000 distinct CDR3 sequences, roughly 94% seen once. Sequencing used CD4+ T cells from PBMCs. The chain has TRBV12-3 or TRBV12-4 and TRBJ1-5, with no clear D. The receptor's source is a human donor with multiple sclerosis. The chain's CDR3 is CANSLLNQPQHF. The CDR3 DNA sequence: TGTGCCAACAGCTTGCTCAATCAGCCCCAGCATTTT.